This record looks at one T cell receptor beta chain sequence and its context. The data originate from a study of CD8 T cells in Susac syndrome. With random hexamers, roughly 0.45 to 1 ug RNA was reverse transcribed. Amplification of TCR beta CDR3 across 54 Vbeta and 13 Jbeta was performed with immunoSEQ multiplex PCR. One entry per CDR3 protein, called by TCRdb with MiXCR from the immunoSEQ multiplex PCR reads. The data contain some 400,000 distinct CDR3 sequences, 85% of them singletons. The sequence derives from a human donor with multiple sclerosis. The sequenced sample was CD8+ T cells from PBMCs.

The CDR3 DNA reads as TGCGCCAGCAGCCAAGGGGTACTGAACACTGAAGCTTTCTTT. This encodes CASSQGVLNTEAFF. The chain recombines TRBV4-1 with TRBJ1-1; D remains ambiguous. The CDR3 spans 14 residues. Deletions cut 1 base from V and 0 bases from J, with 6 bases between. Germline CDR1 is MGHRA and CDR2 is YSYEKL.